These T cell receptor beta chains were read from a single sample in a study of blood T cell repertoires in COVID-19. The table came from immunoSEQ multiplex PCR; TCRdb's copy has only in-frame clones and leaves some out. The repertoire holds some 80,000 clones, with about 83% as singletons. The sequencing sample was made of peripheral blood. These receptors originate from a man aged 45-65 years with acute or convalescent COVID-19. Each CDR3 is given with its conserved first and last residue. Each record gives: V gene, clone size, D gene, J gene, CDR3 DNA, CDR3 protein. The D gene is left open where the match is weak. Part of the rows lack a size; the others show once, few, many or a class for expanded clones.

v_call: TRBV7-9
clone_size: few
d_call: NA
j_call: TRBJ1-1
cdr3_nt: TGTGCCAGCAGCGGGGACATCCAAGCTTTCTTT
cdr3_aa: CASSGDIQAFF

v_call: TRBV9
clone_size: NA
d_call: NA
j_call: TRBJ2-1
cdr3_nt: TGTGCCAGCAGCGTAGGGGGGACAGAGCAGTTCTTC
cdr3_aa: CASSVGGTEQFF

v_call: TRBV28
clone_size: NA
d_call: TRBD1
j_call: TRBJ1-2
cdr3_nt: TGTGCCAGCAGCACAGGGGTCTATGGCTACACCTTC
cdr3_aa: CASSTGVYGYTF

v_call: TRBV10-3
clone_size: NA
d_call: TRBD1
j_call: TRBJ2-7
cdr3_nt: TGTGCCATAGGACAGGGGGGCTCCTACGAGCAGTACTTC
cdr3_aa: CAIGQGGSYEQYF

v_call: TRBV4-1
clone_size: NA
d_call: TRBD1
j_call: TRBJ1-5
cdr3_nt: TGCGCCAGCAGCCTCGGACAGGCCCGCAATCAGCCCCAGCATTTT
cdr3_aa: CASSLGQARNQPQHF

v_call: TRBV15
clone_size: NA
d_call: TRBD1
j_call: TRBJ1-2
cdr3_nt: TGTGCCACCAGCAGAGATATGAAGGGGGCAGACTATGGCTACACCTTC
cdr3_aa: CATSRDMKGADYGYTF

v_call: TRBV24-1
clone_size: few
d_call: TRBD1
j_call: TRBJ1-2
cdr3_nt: TGTGCCACCAGTGAGGGGACAGATCATGGCTACACCTTC
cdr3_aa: CATSEGTDHGYTF

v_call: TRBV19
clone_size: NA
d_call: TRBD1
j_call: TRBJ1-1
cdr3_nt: TGTGCCAGTAGTATGACAGGGGGCACTGAAGCTTTCTTT
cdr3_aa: CASSMTGGTEAFF

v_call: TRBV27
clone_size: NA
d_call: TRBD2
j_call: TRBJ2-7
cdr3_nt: TGTGCCAGCAGTGCCGCCGTGGCTGGGCTAGCGGGAGAGGTGCAGTACTTC
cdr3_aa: CASSAAVAGLAGEVQYF

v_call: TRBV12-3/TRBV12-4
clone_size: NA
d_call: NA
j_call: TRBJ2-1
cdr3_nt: TGTGCCAGCAGAGGAGTCGCGGTTGAGCAGTTCTTC
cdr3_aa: CASRGVAVEQFF

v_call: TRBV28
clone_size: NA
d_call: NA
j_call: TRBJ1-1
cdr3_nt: TGTGCCAGCAGCCCCGGGGGTGGGGGATTGGCTGAAGCTTTCTTT
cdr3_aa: CASSPGGGGLAEAFF

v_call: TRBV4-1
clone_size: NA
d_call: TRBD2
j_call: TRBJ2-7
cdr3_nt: TGCGCCAGCAGCCAAGAGGGCGGGAGCTCCTACGAGCAGTACTTC
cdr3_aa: CASSQEGGSSYEQYF